The 19 T cell receptor beta chains below all came from one sample that was sequenced in a study of patients and donors after allogeneic stem cell transplantation. TCRdb re-analysed the RT-PCR reads in MiXCR, keeping a single row per CDR3 protein. The table has about 400,000 distinct CDR3 sequences, roughly 16% seen once; the top ten hold roughly 7.2%. Sequences were obtained from blood, either unsorted or a sorted T cell fraction (not recorded which). These receptor sequences come from a human donor who was either an allogeneic HSCT recipient or a stem cell or donor lymphocyte infusion donor (not recorded which). It is not recorded whose cells these are; they may come from a transplant donor.

This chain connects TRBV7-8 to TRBJ2-7, with 10 nucleotides matching TRBD2. This CDR3 spans 17 amino acids. CDR1 and CDR2 (germline): SGHVS, FQNEAQ. V lost 5 bases, J lost 2 bases, and 12 bases stayed unmatched. CDR3 DNA sequence: TGTGCCAGCAGCGGAAGCGGGAGCGGGAGGGGCGCCTACGAGCAGTACTTC. Encoded protein: CASSGSGSGRGAYEQYF.

In its sample, this clonotype was seen a few times. The chain recombines TRBV29-1 with TRBJ2-7; TRBD1 matches 7 bases. V lost 8 bases to trimming and J lost 3 bases; unmatched junction nucleotides: 10. This CDR3 is built from 13 residues. Looked up from germline, CDR1 is SQVTM and CDR2 is ANQGSEA. The CDR3: CSFSMGQHYEQYF. DNA for the CDR3: TGCAGCTTTTCGATGGGACAGCACTACGAGCAGTACTTC.

This chain joins TRBV5-1 and TRBJ2-7, with D perhaps matching TRBD2 (6 bases). The germline V and J ends were trimmed by 1 base and 3 bases, with 11 bases remaining between them. Germline assignment: CDR1 SGHRS and CDR2 YFSETQ. This CDR3 is built from 14 residues. Here the CDR3 reads CASSLMEGIYEQYF. The CDR3, as DNA: TGCGCCAGCAGCTTGATGGAGGGGATCTACGAGCAGTACTTC.

CDR3 amino acids: CASSQGRGKAYQGYTF. DNA for the CDR3: TGTGCCAGCAGCCAAGGTCGGGGGAAAGCGTATCAGGGCTACACCTTC. The V gene is TRBV4-2, the J gene TRBJ1-2; D perhaps matches TRBD1 (5 bases). The V and J ends lost 1 base and 8 bases respectively, with 20 bases between them. The V gene's germline CDR1 is LGHNA and CDR2 YNFKEQ. This CDR3 contains 16 residues.

The rearrangement uses TRBV4-3 and TRBJ1-6, with D perhaps TRBD1 (6 bases). This CDR3 has 14 amino acids. V was shortened by 1 base and J by 9 bases, with 10 bases between the two germline ends. Germline assignment: CDR1 LGHNA and CDR2 YSLEER. CDR3 in amino acids: CASSQAGGGSPLHF. The CDR3 DNA is TGCGCCAGCAGCCAAGCCGGGGGCGGTTCACCCCTCCACTTT.

This clonotype was recorded a few times. V and J are TRBV6-2 or TRBV6-3 and TRBJ2-1; D may be TRBD2 (6 bases). The CDR3 runs to 16 residues. CDR1 and CDR2 (germline): MNHEY, SVGEGT. The V and J ends lost 5 bases and 6 bases respectively, with 20 bases between them. The CDR3 sequence: CASSPGWPRESNEQFF. DNA of the CDR3: TGTGCCAGCAGTCCGGGGTGGCCTCGGGAGTCCAATGAGCAGTTCTTC.

V and J are TRBV4-1 and TRBJ1-1; tentative D call: TRBD1 (6 bases). Germline CDR1 reads MGHRA; CDR2 reads YSYEKL. The CDR3 consists of 14 residues. Trimming cost V 4 bases and J 1 base, with 10 bases left between them. The CDR3 DNA sequence: TGCGCCAGCAGCCGCCGACAGGCGAACACTGAAGCTTTCTTT. Its translation is CASSRRQANTEAFF.

The rearrangement uses TRBV20-1 and TRBJ2-7; 9 positions match TRBD1. Per germline, CDR1 DFQATT and CDR2 SNEGSKA (reference sequence). The CDR3 is made up of 14 amino acids. The V and J ends lost 5 bases and 3 bases, in that order; junction bases with no gene match: 8. The CDR3 protein is CSAGGQGRNYEQYF. The CDR3 DNA follows: TGCAGTGCTGGGGGACAGGGAAGAAACTACGAGCAGTACTTC.

This clonotype was seen once. It may be a read error: a sequence one base away is much more abundant. The chain is built from TRBV28 and TRBJ1-1; D gene uncertain. CDR1 and CDR2 (germline): MDHEN, SYDVKM. Trimming removed 8 bases from V and 1 base from J, with 8 bases in between. This CDR3 has 12 residues. The CDR3 spells CASRSGNTEAFF. In nucleotides, the CDR3 is TGTGCCAGCCGGTCAGGGAACACTGAAGCTTTCTTT.

This clonotype appeared a few times. The genes are TRBV20-1 and TRBJ2-1; the D gene could be TRBD1 or TRBD2 (5 bases each). The V end lost 2 bases, the J end lost 7 bases, and 18 bases lay between the germline ends. Per germline, CDR1 DFQATT and CDR2 SNEGSKA (reference sequence). This CDR3 is built from 15 residues. The CDR3 DNA reads TGCAGTGCTAGATCCGGGACGGAGGCCGCGAATGAGCAGTTCTTC. It encodes CSARSGTEAANEQFF.

There are a few counts of this clonotype. The genes are TRBV5-1 and TRBJ2-5, with a tentative D call TRBD1 (6 bases). Trimming removed 4 bases at V and 4 bases at J, with 11 bases between. Looked up from germline, CDR1 is SGHRS and CDR2 is YFSETQ. The CDR3 is 13 amino acids. CDR3 loop: CASSEGHPETQYF. The CDR3 nucleotides read TGCGCCAGCAGCGAGGGACACCCAGAGACCCAGTACTTC.

This clonotype was counted between two and nine times. The rearrangement uses TRBV24-1 and TRBJ1-2; 7 bases align to TRBD1. The junction had 5 bases not matched to a gene; V was cut back by 5 bases and J by 6 bases. The germline V gene encodes CDR1 KGHDR and CDR2 SFDVKD. This CDR3 is built from 13 residues. This CDR3 reads CATSAFQGDGYTF. The DNA for the CDR3 is TGTGCCACCAGTGCCTTCCAGGGGGATGGCTACACCTTC.

The V gene is TRBV6-1, the J gene TRBJ2-7; the D gene is possibly TRBD2 (5 bases). Germline CDR1 and CDR2: MNHNS and SASEGT. This CDR3 has 11 amino acids. CDR3 amino acids: CSLGKGYEQYF. CDR3 DNA sequence: TGTTCCCTCGGGAAGGGCTACGAGCAGTACTTC.

The chain uses TRBV4-3 and TRBJ1-4, with 11 nucleotides matching TRBD1. Germline V gene lookup returns CDR1 LGHNA and CDR2 YSLEER. The CDR3 contains 15 residues. The V segment lost 3 bases and the J segment 8 bases; nucleotides outside the gene matches: 5. The CDR3 DNA reads TGCGCCAGCAGCCAGCGGGACAGGGGGGGAGAAAAACTGTTTTTT. This translates into CASSQRDRGGEKLFF.

This chain uses TRBV7-2 with TRBJ1-5, with D hard to call. The germline CDR1 and CDR2 sequences are SGHTA and FQGNSA. V lost 1 base to trimming and J lost 7 bases, with 8 bases between them. This CDR3 has 13 amino acids. The CDR3 is CASSLDQRQPQHF. Here the CDR3 DNA reads TGTGCCAGCAGCTTAGATCAGCGGCAGCCCCAGCATTTT.

This clonotype has a count of ten or more. The rearrangement uses TRBV29-1 and TRBJ2-1; TRBD2 matches at 11 bases. From germline, CDR1 is SQVTM and CDR2 ANQGSEA. V lost 4 bases, J lost 7 bases, and 6 bases stayed unmatched. The CDR3 covers 14 residues. CDR3 DNA sequence: TGCAGCGTTGTAGCGGGAGGGCGAGGGAATGAGCAGTTCTTC. Amino acids: CSVVAGGRGNEQFF.

This clonotype has just a few counts. The CDR3 protein is CASIGPTGFSEAFF. The CDR3, as DNA: TGTGCCAGCATAGGTCCAACAGGGTTCTCCGAAGCTTTCTTT. The gene calls are TRBV27 and TRBJ1-1; D may be TRBD1 (6 bases). The CDR3 has 14 amino acids. In germline, CDR1 is MNHEY, CDR2 SMNVEV (reference sequence). V was pared by 7 bases and J by 8 bases, with 20 bases between.

The table lists this clonotype with a few counts. V and J are TRBV3-1 and TRBJ1-2; TRBD1 might be the D (5 bases). The ends were cut back, 3 bases at V and 2 bases at J, with 10 bases in the middle. The CDR3 consists of 14 residues. Germline CDR1 LGHDT, CDR2 YNNKEL (reference sequence). CDR3 region: CASSHRDGNYGYTF. Here the CDR3 DNA reads TGTGCCAGCAGCCACCGGGACGGAAACTATGGCTACACCTTC.

This clonotype was counted only a few times. This rearrangement joins TRBV6-1 to TRBJ2-1; 9 nucleotides match TRBD2. V lost 9 bases to trimming and J lost 0 bases; unmatched junction nucleotides: 6. The CDR3 spans 15 residues. The germline V gene has CDR1 MNHNS and CDR2 SASEGT. The CDR3 sequence: CARKREAFSYNEQFF. CDR3 bases: TGTGCCAGGAAGCGGGAGGCATTCTCCTACAATGAGCAGTTCTTC.